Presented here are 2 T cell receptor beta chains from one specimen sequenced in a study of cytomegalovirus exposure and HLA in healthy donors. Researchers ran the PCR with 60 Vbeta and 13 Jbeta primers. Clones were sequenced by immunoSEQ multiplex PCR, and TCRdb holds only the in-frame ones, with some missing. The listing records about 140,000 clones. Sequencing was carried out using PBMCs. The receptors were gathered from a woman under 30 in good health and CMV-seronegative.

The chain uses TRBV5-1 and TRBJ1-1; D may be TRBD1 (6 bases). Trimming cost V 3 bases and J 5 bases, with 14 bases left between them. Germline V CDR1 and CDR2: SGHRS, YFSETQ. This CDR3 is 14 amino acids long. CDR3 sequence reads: CASSSTGMGTEAFF. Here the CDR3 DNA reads TGCGCCAGCAGCTCGACAGGCATGGGAACTGAAGCTTTCTTT.

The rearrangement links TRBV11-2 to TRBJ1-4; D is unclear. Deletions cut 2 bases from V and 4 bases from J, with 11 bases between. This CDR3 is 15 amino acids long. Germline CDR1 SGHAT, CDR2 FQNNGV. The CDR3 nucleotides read TGTGCCAGCAGCTTATATTCGGGAAGTAATGAAAAACTGTTTTTT. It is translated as CASSLYSGSNEKLFF.